The 6 T cell receptor beta chains given below trace back to one sample, sequenced in a study of shared clonotypes between healthy human individuals. Using immunoSEQ multiplex PCR, the repertoire was profiled, and TCRdb retains in-frame clones only, with some absent. The table has about 1.1 million clones, about 84% seen once. The sequencing input was memory CD4+ T cells from PBMCs. This sample's subset: CD45RA-negative fraction. Receptors originate from a man between 18 and 29 years old in good health. Some clones in this sample may be carry-over from other donors' samples.

V usage is TRBV7-6 and J usage is TRBJ2-6; 7 bases are a match to TRBD2. V was clipped by 5 bases and J by 0 bases; unmatched bases: 4. The CDR3 consists of 16 residues. CDR1 SGHVS and CDR2 FNYEAQ come from the germline V gene. CDR3 loop: CASSRGEGSGANVLTF. Written as DNA, the CDR3 is TGTGCCAGCAGCCGGGGGGAGGGCTCTGGGGCCAACGTCCTGACTTTC.

This rearrangement joins TRBV16 to TRBJ1-1, with D perhaps TRBD1 (5 bases). Germline-derived CDR1 and CDR2 are KGHSY and FQNENV. The ends were cut back, 10 bases at V and 3 bases at J, with 12 bases in the middle. The CDR3 extends over 12 amino acids. This CDR3 reads CATTKGHTEAFF. CDR3 bases: TGTGCCACCACCAAGGGGCACACTGAAGCTTTCTTT.

The chain has TRBV18 and TRBJ2-1, with D perhaps matching TRBD2 (5 bases). Trimming stripped 2 bases from V and 8 bases from J, with 13 bases between. The CDR3 spans 14 residues. Germline V lookup: CDR1 KGHSH, CDR2 LQKENI. The CDR3 here is CASSPSRRLDEQFF. CDR3 nucleotide sequence: TGTGCCAGCTCACCATCTCGGAGGCTCGATGAGCAGTTCTTC.

This clone was found a few times. The chain has TRBV19 and TRBJ1-4; weak D call: TRBD1 (5 bases). Germline V gene data show CDR1 as LNHDA and CDR2 as SQIVND (reference sequence). V was pared by 9 bases and J by 0 bases, with 23 bases between. The CDR3 consists of 18 residues. CDR3 sequence reads: CASHPLGGGFATNEKLFF. CDR3 DNA sequence: TGTGCCAGCCATCCTCTTGGGGGGGGTTTTGCAACTAATGAAAAACTGTTTTTT.

The sample holds one count of this clone. The chain has TRBV30 and TRBJ2-7; 11 bases align to TRBD1. This CDR3 is 16 amino acids long. V shed 0 bases and J 1 base; nucleotides not matched to a gene: 5. CDR1 and CDR2 from the germline V gene are GTSNPN and SVGIG (reference sequence). CDR3 DNA sequence: TGTGCCTGGAGTGTTTCCGGGACAGGGGGGTCCTACGAGCAGTACTTC. Encoded protein: CAWSVSGTGGSYEQYF.

This chain uses TRBV5-1 with TRBJ2-2, with a possible D match to TRBD2 (7 bases). CDR3 length: 18 amino acids. Germline loops: CDR1 SGHRS, CDR2 YFSETQ. Trimming shortened V by 4 bases and J by 6 bases, and 25 bases separated the two germline ends. This chain's CDR3 is CASSPDSPSGDTPGELFF. The CDR3 DNA reads as TGCGCCAGCAGCCCGGACAGTCCCAGCGGGGATACTCCCGGGGAGCTGTTTTTT. Together with reference TRBV5-1 and TRBJ2-2, the CDR3 gives the full variable domain: KAGVTQTPRYLIKTRGQQVTLSCSPISGHRSVSWYQQTPGQGLQFLFEYFSETQRNKGNFPGRFSGRQFSNSRSEMNVSTLELGDSALYLCASSPDSPSGDTPGELFFGEGSRLTVL.